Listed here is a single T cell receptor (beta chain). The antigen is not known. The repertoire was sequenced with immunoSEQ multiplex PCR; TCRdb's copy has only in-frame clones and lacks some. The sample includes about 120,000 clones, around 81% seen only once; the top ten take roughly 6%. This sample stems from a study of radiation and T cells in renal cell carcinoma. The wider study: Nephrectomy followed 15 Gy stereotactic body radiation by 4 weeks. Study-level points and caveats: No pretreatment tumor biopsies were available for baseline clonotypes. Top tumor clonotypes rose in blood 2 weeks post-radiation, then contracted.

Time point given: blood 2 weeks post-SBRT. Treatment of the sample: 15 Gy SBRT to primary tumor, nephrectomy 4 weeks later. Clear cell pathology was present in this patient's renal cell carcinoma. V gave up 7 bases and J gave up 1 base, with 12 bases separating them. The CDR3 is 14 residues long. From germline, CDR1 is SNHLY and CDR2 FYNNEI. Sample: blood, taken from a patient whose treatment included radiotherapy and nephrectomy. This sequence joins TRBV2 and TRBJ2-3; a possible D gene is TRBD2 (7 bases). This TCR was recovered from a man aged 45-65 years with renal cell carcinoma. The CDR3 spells CASTGRGRTDTQYF. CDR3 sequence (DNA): TGTGCCAGCACCGGGCGGGGGCGCACAGATACGCAGTATTTT.